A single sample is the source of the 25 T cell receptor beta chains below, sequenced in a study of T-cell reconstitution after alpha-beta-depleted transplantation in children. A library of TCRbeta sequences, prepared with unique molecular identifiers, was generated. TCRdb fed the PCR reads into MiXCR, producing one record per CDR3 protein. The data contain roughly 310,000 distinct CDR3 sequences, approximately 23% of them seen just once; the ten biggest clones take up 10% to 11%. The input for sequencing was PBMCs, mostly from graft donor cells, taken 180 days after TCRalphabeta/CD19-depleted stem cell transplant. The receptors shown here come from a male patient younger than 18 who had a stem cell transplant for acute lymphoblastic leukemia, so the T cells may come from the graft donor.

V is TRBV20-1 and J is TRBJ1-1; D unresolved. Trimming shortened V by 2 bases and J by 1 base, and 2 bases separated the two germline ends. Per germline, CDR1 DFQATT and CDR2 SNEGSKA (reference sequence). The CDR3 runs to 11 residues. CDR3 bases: TGCAGTGCTAGAAGGAACACTGAAGCTTTCTTT. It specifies CSARRNTEAFF.

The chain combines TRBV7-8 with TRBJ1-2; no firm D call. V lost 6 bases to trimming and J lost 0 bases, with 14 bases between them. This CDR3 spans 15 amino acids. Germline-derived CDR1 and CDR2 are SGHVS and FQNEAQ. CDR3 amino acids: CASSRGPPPNYGYTF. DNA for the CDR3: TGTGCCAGCAGTCGTGGACCTCCTCCTAACTATGGCTACACCTTC.

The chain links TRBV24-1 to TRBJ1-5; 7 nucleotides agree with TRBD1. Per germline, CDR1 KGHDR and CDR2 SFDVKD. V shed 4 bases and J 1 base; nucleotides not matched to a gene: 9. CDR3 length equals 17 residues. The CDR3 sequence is CATSEYRTGLSNQPQHF. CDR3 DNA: TGTGCCACCAGTGAGTACCGGACAGGTTTGAGCAATCAGCCCCAGCATTTT.

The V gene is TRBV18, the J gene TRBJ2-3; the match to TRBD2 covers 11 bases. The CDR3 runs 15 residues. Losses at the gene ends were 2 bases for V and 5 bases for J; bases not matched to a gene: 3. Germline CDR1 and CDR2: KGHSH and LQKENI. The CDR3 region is CASSPGLAGGDTQYF. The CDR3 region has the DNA TGTGCCAGCTCACCAGGGCTAGCGGGAGGAGATACGCAGTATTTT. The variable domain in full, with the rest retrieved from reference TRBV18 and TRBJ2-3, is NAGVMQNPRHLVRRRGQEARLRCSPMKGHSHVYWYRQLPEEGLKFMVYLQKENIIDESGMPKERFSAEFPKEGPSILRIQQVVRGDSAAYFCASSPGLAGGDTQYFGPGTRLTVL.

CDR3 amino acids: CASSLKLETQYF. In DNA form, the CDR3 reads TGCGCCAGCAGCTTGAAATTGGAGACCCAGTACTTC. V is TRBV5-1 and J is TRBJ2-5; D remains unclear. The CDR3 is 12 amino acids. The V end lost 1 base, the J end lost 5 bases, and 6 bases lay between the germline ends. Looked up from germline, CDR1 is SGHRS and CDR2 is YFSETQ.

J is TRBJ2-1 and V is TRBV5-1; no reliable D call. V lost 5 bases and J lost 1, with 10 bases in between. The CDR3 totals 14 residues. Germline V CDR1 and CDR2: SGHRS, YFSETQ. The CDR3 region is CASSRGVSYNEQFF. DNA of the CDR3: TGCGCCAGCAGTCGTGGTGTATCCTACAATGAGCAGTTCTTC.

The CDR3 DNA sequence: TGTGCCAGCATTGGTCCAGGGACCGGGGAGCTGTTTTTT. It encodes CASIGPGTGELFF. The genes are TRBV21-1 and TRBJ2-2; the D call TRBD1 from the table was never checked on the DNA. TRBV21-1 is designated a pseudogene. The CDR3 totals 13 residues.

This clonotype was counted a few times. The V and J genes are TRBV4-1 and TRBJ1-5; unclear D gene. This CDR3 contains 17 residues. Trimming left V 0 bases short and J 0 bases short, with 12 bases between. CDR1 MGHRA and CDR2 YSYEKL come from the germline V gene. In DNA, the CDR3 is TGCGCCAGCAGCCAAGACCCAGCTATCTATAGCAATCAGCCCCAGCATTTT. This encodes CASSQDPAIYSNQPQHF.

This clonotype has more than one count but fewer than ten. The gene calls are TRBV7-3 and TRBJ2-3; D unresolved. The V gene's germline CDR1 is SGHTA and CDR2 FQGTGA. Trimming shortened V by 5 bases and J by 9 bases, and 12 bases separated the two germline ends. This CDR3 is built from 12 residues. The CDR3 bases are TGTGCCAGCAGCCTCAATCCGGAAACGCAGTATTTT. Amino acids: CASSLNPETQYF.

The CDR3 region is CASSHRQGNNSPLHF. CDR3 DNA sequence: TGTGCCAGCAGCCATCGACAGGGAAATAATTCACCCCTCCACTTT. The rearrangement joins TRBV14 to TRBJ1-6; TRBD1 aligns across 7 bases. With V trimmed by 3 bases and J by 5 bases, 4 bases remained unmatched. The V gene's germline CDR1 is SGHDN and CDR2 FVKESK. The length of the CDR3 is 15 residues.

As DNA, the CDR3 is TGTGCCAGCAGCGGACCGTTGATCCCCTACGAGCAGTACTTC. Its translation: CASSGPLIPYEQYF. The chain is built from TRBV3-1 and TRBJ2-7, with D unclear. CDR3 size: 14 residues. Trimming stripped 5 bases from V and 2 bases from J, with 13 bases between. Germline V gene data show CDR1 as LGHDT and CDR2 as YNNKEL (reference sequence).

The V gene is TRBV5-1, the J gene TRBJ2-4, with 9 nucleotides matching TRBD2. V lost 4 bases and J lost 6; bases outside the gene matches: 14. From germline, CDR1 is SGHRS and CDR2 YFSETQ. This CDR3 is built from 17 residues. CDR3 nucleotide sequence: TGCGCCAGCAGCCATAAACCACCGGGACTAGCTTTAAACATTCAGTACTTC. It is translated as CASSHKPPGLALNIQYF.

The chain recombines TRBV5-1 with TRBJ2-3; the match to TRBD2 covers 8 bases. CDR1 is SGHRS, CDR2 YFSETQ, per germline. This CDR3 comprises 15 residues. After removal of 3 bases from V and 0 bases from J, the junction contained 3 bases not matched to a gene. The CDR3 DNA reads TGCGCCAGCAGCTGGGGACTAGGGAGCACAGATACGCAGTATTTT. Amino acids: CASSWGLGSTDTQYF. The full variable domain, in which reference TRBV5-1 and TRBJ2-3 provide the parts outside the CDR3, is KAGVTQTPRYLIKTRGQQVTLSCSPISGHRSVSWYQQTPGQGLQFLFEYFSETQRNKGNFPGRFSGRQFSNSRSEMNVSTLELGDSALYLCASSWGLGSTDTQYFGPGTRLTVL.

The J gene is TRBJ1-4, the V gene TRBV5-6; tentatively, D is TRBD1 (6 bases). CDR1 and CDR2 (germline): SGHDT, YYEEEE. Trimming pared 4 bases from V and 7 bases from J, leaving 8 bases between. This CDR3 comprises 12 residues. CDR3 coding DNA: TGTGCCAGCAGCCAGACAGGTGAAAAACTGTTTTTT. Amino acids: CASSQTGEKLFF.

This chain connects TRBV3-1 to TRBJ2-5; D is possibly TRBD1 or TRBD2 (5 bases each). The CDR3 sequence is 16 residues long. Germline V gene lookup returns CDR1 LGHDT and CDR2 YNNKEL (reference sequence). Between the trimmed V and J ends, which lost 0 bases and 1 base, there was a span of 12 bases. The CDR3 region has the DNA TGTGCCAGCAGCCAAGATATATGGGGACCCCAAGAGACCCAGTACTTC. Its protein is CASSQDIWGPQETQYF.

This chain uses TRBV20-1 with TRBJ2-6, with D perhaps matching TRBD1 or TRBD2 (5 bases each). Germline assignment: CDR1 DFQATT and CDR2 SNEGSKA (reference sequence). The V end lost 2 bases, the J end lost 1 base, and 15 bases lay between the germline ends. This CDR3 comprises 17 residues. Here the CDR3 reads CSARMGVFRSGANVLTF. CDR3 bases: TGCAGTGCTAGAATGGGGGTATTCAGGTCTGGGGCCAACGTCCTGACTTTC.

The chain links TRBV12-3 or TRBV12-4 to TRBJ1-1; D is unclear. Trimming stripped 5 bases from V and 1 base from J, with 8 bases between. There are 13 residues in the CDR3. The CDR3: CASSTTANTEAFF. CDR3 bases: TGTGCCAGCAGTACTACAGCGAACACTGAAGCTTTCTTT.

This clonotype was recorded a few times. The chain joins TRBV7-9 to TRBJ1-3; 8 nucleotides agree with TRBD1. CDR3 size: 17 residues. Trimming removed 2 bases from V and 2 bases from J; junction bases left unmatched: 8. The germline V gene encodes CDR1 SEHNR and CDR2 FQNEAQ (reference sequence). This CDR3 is CASSLLDWTGPGNTIYF. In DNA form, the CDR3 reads TGTGCCAGCAGCTTATTAGATTGGACAGGGCCTGGAAACACCATATATTTT.

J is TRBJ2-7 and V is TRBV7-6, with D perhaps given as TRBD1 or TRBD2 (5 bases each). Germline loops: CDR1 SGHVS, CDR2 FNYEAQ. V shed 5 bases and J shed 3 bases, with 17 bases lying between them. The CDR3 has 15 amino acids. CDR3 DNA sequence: TGTGCCAGCAGCGGGGGAACCCCCTACCTCTACGAGCAGTACTTC. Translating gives CASSGGTPYLYEQYF.

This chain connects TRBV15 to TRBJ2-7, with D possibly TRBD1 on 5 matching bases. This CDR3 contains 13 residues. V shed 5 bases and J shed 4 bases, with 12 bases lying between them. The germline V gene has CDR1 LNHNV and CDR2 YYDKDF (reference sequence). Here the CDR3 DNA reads TGTGCCACCAGCGGCAGGGTAGGTTACGAGCAGTACTTC. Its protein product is CATSGRVGYEQYF.

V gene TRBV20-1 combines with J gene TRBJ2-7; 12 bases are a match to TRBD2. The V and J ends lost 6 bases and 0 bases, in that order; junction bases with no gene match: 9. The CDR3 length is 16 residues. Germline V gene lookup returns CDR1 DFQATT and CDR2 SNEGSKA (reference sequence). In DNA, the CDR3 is TGCAGTGCGAGGACTAGCGGGATTAGCCTCTCCTACGAGCAGTACTTC. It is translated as CSARTSGISLSYEQYF.

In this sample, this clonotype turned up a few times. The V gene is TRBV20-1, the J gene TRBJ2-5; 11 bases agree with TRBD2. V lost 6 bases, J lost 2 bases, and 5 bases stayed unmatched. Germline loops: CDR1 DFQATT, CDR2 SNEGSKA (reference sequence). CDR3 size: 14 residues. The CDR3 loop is CSAPGLAEQETQYF. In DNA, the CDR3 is TGCAGTGCGCCGGGACTAGCGGAACAAGAGACCCAGTACTTC.

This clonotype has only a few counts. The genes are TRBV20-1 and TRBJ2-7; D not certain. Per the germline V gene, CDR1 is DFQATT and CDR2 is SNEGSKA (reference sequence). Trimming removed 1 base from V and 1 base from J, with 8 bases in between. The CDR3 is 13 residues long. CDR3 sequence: CSARGRLSYEQYF. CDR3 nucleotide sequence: TGCAGTGCTAGAGGCAGACTGTCCTACGAGCAGTACTTC.

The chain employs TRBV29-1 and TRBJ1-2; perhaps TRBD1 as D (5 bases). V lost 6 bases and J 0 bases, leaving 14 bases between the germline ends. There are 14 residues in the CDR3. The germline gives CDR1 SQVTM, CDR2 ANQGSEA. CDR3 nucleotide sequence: TGCAGCGTCGCAGGGCTCCTTTCTAACTATGGCTACACCTTC. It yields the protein CSVAGLLSNYGYTF.

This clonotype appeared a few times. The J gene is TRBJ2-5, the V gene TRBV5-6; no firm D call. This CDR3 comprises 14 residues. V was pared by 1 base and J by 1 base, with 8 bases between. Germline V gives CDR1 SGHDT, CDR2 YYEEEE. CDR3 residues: CASSLIQFQETQYF. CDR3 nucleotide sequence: TGTGCCAGCAGCTTGATCCAGTTCCAAGAGACCCAGTACTTC.